This T cell receptor (beta chain) was sequenced during a study of control samples from healthy donors and cancer patients. Assay: immunoSEQ multiplex PCR; the TCRdb copy retains only in-frame clones and omits some. This sample has 130,000 or so clones, with roughly 87% found just once. Trimming left V 6 bases short and J 3 bases short, with 9 bases between. Germline V gene data show CDR1 as MNHEY and CDR2 as SVGEGT. This CDR3 contains 13 residues. The sample holds many counts of this clone. Other nucleotide sequences from this sample produce the same CDR3. Sample: blood. The receptor comes from a man aged 40-50 years in good health. The J gene is TRBJ1-5, the V gene TRBV6-2 or TRBV6-3; D gene unclear. The CDR3 protein is CASSLNSNQPQHF. In nucleotides, the CDR3 is TGTGCCAGCAGCCTGAACTCCAATCAGCCCCAGCATTTT.